The TCR beta chain under discussion was sequenced for a study of T-cell memory formation after mild COVID-19. Study overall: In these data, TCR clusters were largely donor specific.

Comment on this clonotype: Its antigen is still unknown.

5'RACE primed at constant segments yielded TCR alpha and TCR beta cDNA libraries bearing sample barcodes and UMIs. TCRdb used MiXCR to reprocess the 5' RACE reads, holding one entry per CDR3 protein. The sample holds 470,000 or so distinct CDR3 sequences, around 18% seen once. Study-wide results and limits: Clones that contracted clustered mainly in CM and EM if CD4+ and in EMRA if CD8+.

This CDR3 has 14 amino acids. Trimming cost V 5 bases and J 9 bases, with 17 bases left between them. Germline CDR1 reads SGHTA; CDR2 reads FQGNSA. The sequencing input was PBMCs or a T cell subset sorted from them (not recorded which). The sequence was obtained from an adult woman who had mild COVID-19 (a few samples of this study predate the infection). Cell type and time point are not known. The chain is built from TRBV7-2 and TRBJ2-1; tentatively, D is TRBD1 (5 bases). Here the CDR3 reads CASSLVTGAGEQFF. In DNA form, the CDR3 reads TGTGCCAGCAGCCTTGTTACAGGCGCCGGTGAGCAGTTCTTC.